This paragraph covers one TCR beta chain sequence. Its antigen is currently unknown. TCRdb processed the PCR reads anew with MiXCR; each CDR3 protein has one entry. The sample lists over 50,000 distinct CDR3 sequences, around 33% occurring once. The source of the sample is a study of molecular identifiers for immune sequencing clone quantification. Study-wide results and limits: Spiked Jurkat TCR RNA equivalent to one cell was reportedly detectable in about 900,000 naive cells. Identical barcode-sharing TCR molecules could lead to underestimated sizes for highly expanded clones. Effector cells had over 98% of their molecules in clones above 20 RNA copies, while naive cells had under 1%.

This CDR3 contains 15 residues. Trimming took 4 bases from V and 5 from J; bases not matched to a gene: 8. Germline values: CDR1 SEHNR, CDR2 FQNEAQ (reference sequence). The V and J genes are TRBV7-9 and TRBJ2-5, with 9 bases fitting TRBD1. This receptor was identified in a human donor in good health. Some libraries in this study had Jurkat cell RNA spiked in. The sample taken for sequencing was naive CD8+ T cells from blood, with Jurkat cell RNA spiked in. As for subset: FACS-sorted CD8+CD4-CCR7+CD45RA+ naive T cells. As DNA, the CDR3 is TGTGCCAGCAGCTCCCCTACAGGGGGCGGCGAGACCCAGTACTTC. Translated, it gives CASSSPTGGGETQYF.